This passage covers 27 T cell receptor beta chains from one sample sequenced in a study of identical twins. TCRdb used MiXCR to reprocess the 5' RACE reads, holding one entry per CDR3 protein. The sample yields about 900,000 distinct CDR3 sequences, over 9% seen once. These sequences were also reported in another study, on yellow fever vaccine responses in identical twins.

Sequencing was performed on PBMCs. The receptor set was obtained from a woman aged 18-29 years in good health.

The DNA for the CDR3 is TGCAGTGCCCTTGACTTCCCCCGCTTAGCGGGAGCTTACAATGAGCAGTTCTTC. It yields the protein CSALDFPRLAGAYNEQFF. The V call is TRBV20-1, the J call TRBJ2-1; 9 bases line up with TRBD2. This CDR3 spans 18 amino acids. Germline CDR1 DFQATT, CDR2 SNEGSKA (reference sequence). V dropped 6 bases and J dropped 4; count of bases not matched to a gene: 19.

This clonotype was observed many times. The genes are TRBV5-1 and TRBJ2-3; 7 positions agree with TRBD2. The CDR3 length is 14 residues. CDR1 is SGHRS and CDR2 is YFSETQ in the germline V gene. J gave up 0 bases and V 3 bases, and 1 base lay outside the gene matches. This CDR3 is CASSWDYSTDTQYF. For the CDR3, the DNA is TGCGCCAGCAGCTGGGACTATAGCACAGATACGCAGTATTTT.

The chain couples TRBV28 to TRBJ1-2; 9 positions match TRBD1. V dropped 3 bases and J dropped 9; count of bases not matched to a gene: 8. This CDR3 comprises 14 residues. CDR1 and CDR2 from the germline V gene are MDHEN and SYDVKM. The CDR3 region is CASSFPGTGLSYTF. The CDR3 DNA sequence: TGTGCCAGCAGTTTCCCCGGGACAGGGTTGAGCTACACCTTC.

This chain uses TRBV10-3 with TRBJ2-1; 8 bases align to TRBD2. The CDR3 consists of 15 residues. The V gene end was trimmed by 6 bases and the J gene end by 4 bases; junction bases not matched to a gene: 8. Germline V gives CDR1 ENHRY, CDR2 SYGVKD. The CDR3 loop reads CAIRETSVYYNEQFF. CDR3 in DNA: TGTGCCATCAGGGAGACTAGCGTGTATTACAATGAGCAGTTCTTC.

The sample holds a few counts of this clonotype. The chain links TRBV14 to TRBJ2-7; a possible D gene is TRBD2 (6 bases). Germline values: CDR1 SGHDN, CDR2 FVKESK. This CDR3 is 16 amino acids long. V shed 1 base and J shed 2 bases, with 15 bases lying between them. DNA of the CDR3: TGTGCCAGCAGCCAAGTCCGCGGGATTCCTACCTACGAGCAGTACTTC. Protein product: CASSQVRGIPTYEQYF.

V gene TRBV6-1 combines with J gene TRBJ1-1; 9 bases line up with TRBD1. The CDR3 totals 16 residues. V was pared by 5 bases and J by 7 bases, with 14 bases of the junction left unmatched. From germline, CDR1 is MNHNS and CDR2 SASEGT. The CDR3 sequence is CASSPRDRVRNGEAFF. For the CDR3, the DNA is TGTGCCAGCAGTCCTCGGGACAGGGTGCGGAACGGTGAAGCTTTCTTT.

This rearrangement joins TRBV20-1 to TRBJ1-1; D perhaps matches TRBD1 (5 bases). Trimming took off 8 bases at V and 1 base at J, with 14 bases between the two ends. There are 13 residues in the CDR3. Per the germline V gene, CDR1 is DFQATT and CDR2 is SNEGSKA (reference sequence). The DNA for the CDR3 is TGCAGTAGTTTGAGGCAGGGGAACACTGAAGCTTTCTTT. As protein: CSSLRQGNTEAFF.

The chain carries TRBV3-1 and TRBJ2-7; 7 bases are shared with TRBD1. The CDR3 is 15 residues long. The J segment lost 4 bases and the V segment lost 1 base, leaving 7 bases of the junction unmatched. Germline V gives CDR1 LGHDT, CDR2 YNNKEL (reference sequence). CDR3 nucleotides: TGTGCCAGCAGCCAAGTTTCGCAGGGACAGTACGAGCAGTACTTC. This codes for CASSQVSQGQYEQYF.

The V gene is TRBV12-3 or TRBV12-4, the J gene TRBJ2-5; 8 bases match TRBD1. Trimming at V came to 8 bases and at J to 4 bases, leaving 3 bases not matched to a gene. The CDR3 runs to 12 residues. The CDR3 region is CASRQGTETQYF. Written as DNA, the CDR3 is TGTGCCAGCCGACAGGGGACAGAGACCCAGTACTTC.

This clonotype was counted at least ten times. The chain links TRBV10-3 to TRBJ2-1; a possible D gene is TRBD2 (5 bases). Germline V gene data show CDR1 as ENHRY and CDR2 as SYGVKD. The CDR3 is made up of 14 amino acids. V was cut by 7 bases and J by 5 bases, with 15 bases left in between. CDR3 sequence reads: CAITGRDTHNEQFF. In nucleotides, the CDR3 is TGTGCCATCACCGGCCGGGATACCCACAATGAGCAGTTCTTC.

This clonotype was counted a few times. The V call is TRBV10-3, the J call TRBJ2-1; no clear D gene. There are 13 residues in the CDR3. Germline-derived CDR1 and CDR2 are ENHRY and SYGVKD. Trimming took 2 bases from V and 7 from J, leaving 9 bases between them. The CDR3: CAISERQLNEQFF. The CDR3 DNA sequence: TGTGCCATCAGTGAGAGGCAGCTAAATGAGCAGTTCTTC.

This clonotype was counted between two and nine times. The J gene is TRBJ1-1, the V gene TRBV10-3, with a possible D match to TRBD1 (5 bases). The CDR3 length is 16 residues. Trimming cost V 3 bases and J 0 bases, with 14 bases left between them. Germline V lookup: CDR1 ENHRY, CDR2 SYGVKD. The DNA for the CDR3 is TGTGCCATCAGTGACCTGGGACTGGGGATGAACACTGAAGCTTTCTTT. It specifies CAISDLGLGMNTEAFF.

The V and J genes are TRBV25-1 and TRBJ1-6; D call uncertain. This CDR3 has 13 residues. The germline V gene has CDR1 MGHDK and CDR2 SYGVNS. V lost 8 bases to trimming and J lost 4 bases, with 9 bases between them. The CDR3: CASRTDYNSPLHF. CDR3 sequence (DNA): TGTGCCAGCCGGACTGATTATAATTCACCCCTCCACTTT.

A few counts support this clonotype. At one boundary the junction diverges from the germline segment, which might be a read error. V is TRBV6-4 and J is TRBJ2-2; D tentatively fits TRBD1 or TRBD2 (6 bases each). The CDR3 is made up of 15 amino acids. Germline V gene data show CDR1 as MRHNA and CDR2 as SNTAGT. Here the CDR3 reads CASRGGGKNIGELFF. CDR3 nucleotides: TGTGCCAGCAGGGGGGGCGGCAAGAACATCGGGGAGCTGTTTTTT.

This clonotype was found a few times. The gene calls are TRBV5-1 and TRBJ2-3; TRBD2 matches at 11 bases. Germline CDR1 is SGHRS and CDR2 is YFSETQ. Trimming at V came to 9 bases and at J to 3 bases, leaving 9 bases not matched to a gene. The CDR3 runs to 15 residues. In nucleotides, the CDR3 is TGCGCCACCAGGGCTCTAGCGGGAGGAACAGATACGCAGTATTTT. Encoded protein: CATRALAGGTDTQYF.

This clonotype occurred many times. The chain carries TRBV20-1 and TRBJ2-3; the D gene is possibly TRBD2 (5 bases). CDR3 length: 12 amino acids. Trimming removed 3 bases at V and 2 bases at J, with 6 bases between. In germline, CDR1 is DFQATT, CDR2 SNEGSKA (reference sequence). The CDR3 here is CSASRDTDTQYF. The CDR3 DNA sequence: TGCAGTGCTAGCCGGGACACAGATACGCAGTATTTT.

In this sample, this clonotype turned up many times. This sequence joins TRBV18 and TRBJ2-1; D is undetermined. This CDR3 comprises 13 residues. V lost 8 bases, J lost 6 bases, and 14 bases lay in between. Per the germline V gene, CDR1 is KGHSH and CDR2 is LQKENI. CDR3 amino acids: CASSPPGGNEQFF. The CDR3 coding sequence is TGTGCCAGCAGCCCCCCGGGCGGCAATGAGCAGTTCTTC.

The table lists this clonotype with a few counts. The CDR3 region has the DNA TGTGCCAGCAGTGGACTAGCGGAGGTCCGGGGGGAGCAGTTCTTC. As protein: CASSGLAEVRGEQFF. J is TRBJ2-1 and V is TRBV25-1, with TRBD2 matching 9 bases. The CDR3 consists of 15 residues. V lost 4 bases to trimming and J lost 10 bases; unmatched junction nucleotides: 11. CDR1 and CDR2 (germline): MGHDK, SYGVNS.

This clonotype appeared a few times. V usage is TRBV3-1 and J usage is TRBJ2-7; 13 bases fit TRBD2. The V gene's germline CDR1 is LGHDT and CDR2 YNNKEL (reference sequence). Trimming cost V 3 bases and J 4 bases; bases outside gene matches: 6. The CDR3 has 16 amino acids. Here the CDR3 DNA reads TGTGCCAGCAGCCACCTCAGGACTAGCGGGAGTTACGAGCAGTACTTC. Amino acids: CASSHLRTSGSYEQYF.

This clonotype was found a few times. The chain links TRBV28 to TRBJ2-1; 10 bases fit TRBD2. Germline CDR1 is MDHEN and CDR2 is SYDVKM. This CDR3 has 15 residues. The trim removed 6 bases at V and 5 bases at J, leaving 7 bases unmatched. CDR3 in DNA: TGTGCCAGCAGCCAGGGACTAGCGTTCAACAATGAGCAGTTCTTC. It is translated as CASSQGLAFNNEQFF.

The rearrangement links TRBV6-6 to TRBJ1-5; D gene unclear. Germline V gene data show CDR1 as MNHNY and CDR2 as SVGAGI (reference sequence). V was trimmed by 6 bases and J by 0 bases, leaving 6 bases between them. The length of the CDR3 is 13 residues. The CDR3 region has the DNA TGTGCCAGCAGAGACACTAGCAATCAGCCCCAGCATTTT. This codes for CASRDTSNQPQHF.

The V and J genes are TRBV7-8 and TRBJ2-5; TRBD1 aligns across 10 bases. The V gene's germline CDR1 is SGHVS and CDR2 FQNEAQ. The length of the CDR3 is 16 residues. J lost 5 bases, V lost 7 bases, and 13 bases had no gene match. This CDR3 reads CASTRDGAGQGETQYF. Written as DNA, the CDR3 is TGTGCCAGCACCAGGGACGGCGCGGGACAGGGGGAGACCCAGTACTTC.

A few counts support this clonotype. The chain carries TRBV28 and TRBJ2-5; possible D gene TRBD2, 7 bases. The CDR3 runs to 14 residues. CDR1 is MDHEN, CDR2 SYDVKM, per germline. Trimming cost V 10 bases and J 5 bases, with 20 bases left between them. CDR3 DNA sequence: TGTGCCACCCGAGGGGGAGGGCGGGTCGAGACCCAGTACTTC. Protein sequence: CATRGGGRVETQYF.

There are a few counts of this clonotype. This sequence joins TRBV6-5 and TRBJ1-3; unclear D gene. This CDR3 region has 14 residues. The germline gives CDR1 MNHEY, CDR2 SVGAGI. V lost 2 bases and J lost 4, with 9 bases in between. The CDR3 coding sequence is TGTGCCAGCAGTTACAGGGTGGAAGGAAACACCATATATTTT. This sequence encodes CASSYRVEGNTIYF.

The rearrangement uses TRBV13 and TRBJ2-7; tentatively, D is TRBD1 (6 bases). V gave up 1 base and J gave up 5 bases, with 15 bases separating them. The CDR3 is 15 residues long. Germline loops: CDR1 PRHDT, CDR2 FYEKMQ (reference sequence). The CDR3 coding sequence is TGTGCCAGCAGCTTAGTAGCAGGGGATATCCACGAGCAGTACTTC. Its protein product is CASSLVAGDIHEQYF.

The chain has TRBV11-2 and TRBJ2-6; no reliable D call. The CDR3 covers 16 residues. CDR1 and CDR2 from the germline V gene are SGHAT and FQNNGV. Trimming removed 1 base at V and 0 bases at J, with 7 bases between. CDR3 bases: TGTGCCAGCAGCTTAGGTGGGGTCTCTGGGGCCAACGTCCTGACTTTC. Translated, it gives CASSLGGVSGANVLTF.

This clonotype was detected many times. V is TRBV3-1 and J is TRBJ2-1; TRBD2 agrees at 10 bases. Germline CDR1 reads LGHDT; CDR2 reads YNNKEL (reference sequence). Trimming took 3 bases from V and 3 from J; bases not matched to a gene: 2. The CDR3 consists of 15 residues. The CDR3 reads CASSQSGGGYNEQFF. CDR3 DNA: TGTGCCAGCAGCCAGAGCGGGGGGGGCTACAATGAGCAGTTCTTC.